The present TCR beta chain was sequenced within a study of cytomegalovirus exposure and HLA in healthy donors. Study findings and constraints: Later analysis indicated greater clonal expansion among HLA-associated TCR beta chains than among equally common other chains. Researchers counted roughly 160 TCR beta chains as cytomegalovirus-associated. There were several of the most significant clusters that appeared linked to common viral pathogens in a later analysis.

Germline CDR1 and CDR2: LNHNV and YYDKDF (reference sequence). Trimming cost V 1 base and J 6 bases, with 19 bases left between them. This CDR3 has 17 residues. With 60 Vbeta and 13 Jbeta primers, the PCR was carried out. Produced via immunoSEQ multiplex PCR; TCRdb's table is partial and in-frame only. The sample lists tens of thousands of clones, 70% to 85% occurring once. As concerns this clone: Its matching antigen is unknown.

The genes are TRBV15 and TRBJ2-1, with D tentatively TRBD2 (6 bases). The origin of this receptor is a human donor in good health. Sequencing was performed on PBMCs. The CDR3 region is CATSRGGRGRIPNEQFF. CDR3 nucleotide sequence: TGTGCCACCAGCAGAGGAGGGCGGGGTCGTATTCCCAATGAGCAGTTCTTC.